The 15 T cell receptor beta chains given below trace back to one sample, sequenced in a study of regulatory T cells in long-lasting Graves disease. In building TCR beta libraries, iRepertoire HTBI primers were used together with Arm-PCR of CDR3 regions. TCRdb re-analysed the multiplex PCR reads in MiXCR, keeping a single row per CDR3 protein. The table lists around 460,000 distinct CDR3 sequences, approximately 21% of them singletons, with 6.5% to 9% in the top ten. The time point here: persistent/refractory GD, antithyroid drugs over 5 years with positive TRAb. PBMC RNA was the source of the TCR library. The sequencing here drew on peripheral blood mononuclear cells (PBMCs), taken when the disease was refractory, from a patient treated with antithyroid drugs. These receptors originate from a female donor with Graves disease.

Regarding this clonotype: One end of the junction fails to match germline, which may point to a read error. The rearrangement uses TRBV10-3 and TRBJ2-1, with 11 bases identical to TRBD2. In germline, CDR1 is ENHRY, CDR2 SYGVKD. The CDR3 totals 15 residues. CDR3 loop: CAISKSSGGHNEQFF. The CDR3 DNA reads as TGTGCCATCAGTAAGTCTAGCGGGGGGCACAATGAGCAGTTCTTC.

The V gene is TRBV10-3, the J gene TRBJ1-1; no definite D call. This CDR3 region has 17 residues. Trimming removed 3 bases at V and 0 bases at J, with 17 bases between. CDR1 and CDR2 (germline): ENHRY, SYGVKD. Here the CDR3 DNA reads TGTGCCATCAGTGAAGGAGGGAGGGTCCACATGAACACTGAAGCTTTCTTT. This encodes CAISEGGRVHMNTEAFF.

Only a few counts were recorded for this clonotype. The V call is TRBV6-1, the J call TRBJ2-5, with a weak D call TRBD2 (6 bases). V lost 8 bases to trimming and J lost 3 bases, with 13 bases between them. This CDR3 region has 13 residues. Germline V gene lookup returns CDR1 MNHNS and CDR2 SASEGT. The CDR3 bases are TGTGCCAGCGGCGGGGTCGACAAAGAGACCCAGTACTTC. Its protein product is CASGGVDKETQYF.

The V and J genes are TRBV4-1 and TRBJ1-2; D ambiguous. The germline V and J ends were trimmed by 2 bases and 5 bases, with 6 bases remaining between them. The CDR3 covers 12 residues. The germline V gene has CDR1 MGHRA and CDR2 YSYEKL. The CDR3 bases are TGCGCCAGCAGCCAACTGGGTTATGGCTACACCTTC. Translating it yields CASSQLGYGYTF.

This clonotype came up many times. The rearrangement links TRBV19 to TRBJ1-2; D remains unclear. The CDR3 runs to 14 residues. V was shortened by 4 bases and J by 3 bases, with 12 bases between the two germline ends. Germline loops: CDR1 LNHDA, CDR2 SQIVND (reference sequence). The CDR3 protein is CASSSPRRDYGYTF. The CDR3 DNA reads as TGTGCCAGTAGTAGTCCCAGAAGGGACTATGGCTACACCTTC.

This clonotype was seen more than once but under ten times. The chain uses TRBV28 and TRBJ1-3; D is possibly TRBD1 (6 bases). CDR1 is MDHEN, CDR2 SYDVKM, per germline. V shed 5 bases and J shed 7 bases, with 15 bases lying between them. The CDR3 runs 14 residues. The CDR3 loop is CASSLGTRPNTIYF. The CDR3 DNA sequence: TGTGCCAGCAGTCTCGGGACACGGCCGAACACCATATATTTT.

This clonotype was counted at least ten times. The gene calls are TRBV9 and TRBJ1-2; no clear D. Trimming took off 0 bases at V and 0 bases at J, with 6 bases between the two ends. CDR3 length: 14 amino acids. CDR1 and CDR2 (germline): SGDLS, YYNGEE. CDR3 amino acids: CASSVEATNYGYTF. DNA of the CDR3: TGTGCCAGCAGCGTAGAAGCAACTAACTATGGCTACACCTTC.

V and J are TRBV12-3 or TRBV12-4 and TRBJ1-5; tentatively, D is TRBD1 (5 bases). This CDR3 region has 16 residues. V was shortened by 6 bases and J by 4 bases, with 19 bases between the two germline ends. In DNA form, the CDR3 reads TGTGCCAGCAGCACGAAACGGGGGGTTGCGAATCAGCCCCAGCATTTT. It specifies CASSTKRGVANQPQHF.

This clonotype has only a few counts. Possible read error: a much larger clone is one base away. The CDR3 DNA follows: TGTGCCAGCAGTTCCCAGCCACGCCCCAGGGGTGGAGCGGGTATTAGGCATTTT. Translated, it gives CASSSQPRPRGGAGIRHF. The chain has TRBV28 and TRBJ1-5, with a tentative D call TRBD1 (6 bases). The CDR3 has 18 amino acids. Germline CDR1 reads MDHEN; CDR2 reads SYDVKM. V shed 4 bases and J shed 15 bases, with 34 bases lying between them.

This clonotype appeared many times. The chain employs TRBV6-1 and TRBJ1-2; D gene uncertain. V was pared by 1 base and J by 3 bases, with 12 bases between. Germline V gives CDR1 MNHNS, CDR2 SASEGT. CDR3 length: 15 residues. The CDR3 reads CASSEDLQDHYGYTF. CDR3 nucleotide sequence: TGTGCCAGCAGTGAAGATCTGCAGGATCACTATGGCTACACCTTC.

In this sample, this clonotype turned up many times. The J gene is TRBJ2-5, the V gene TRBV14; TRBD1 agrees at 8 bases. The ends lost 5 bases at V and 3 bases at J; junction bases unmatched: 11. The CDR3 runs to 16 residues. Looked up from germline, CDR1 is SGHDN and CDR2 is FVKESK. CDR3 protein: CASSSRPRGQEETQYF. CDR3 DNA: TGTGCCAGCAGCTCTAGGCCCAGGGGGCAGGAAGAGACCCAGTACTTC. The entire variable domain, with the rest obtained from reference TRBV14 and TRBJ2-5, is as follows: EAGVTQFPSHSVIEKGQTVTLRCDPISGHDNLYWYRRVMGKEIKFLLHFVKESKQDESGMPNNRFLAERTGGTYSTLKVQPAELEDSGVYFCASSSRPRGQEETQYFGPGTRLLVL.

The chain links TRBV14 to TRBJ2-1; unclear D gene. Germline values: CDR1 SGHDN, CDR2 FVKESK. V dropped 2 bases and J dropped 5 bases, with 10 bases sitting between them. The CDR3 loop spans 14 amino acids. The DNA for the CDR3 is TGTGCCAGCAGCCAACGCCCGGTCCACAATGAGCAGTTCTTC. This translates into CASSQRPVHNEQFF.

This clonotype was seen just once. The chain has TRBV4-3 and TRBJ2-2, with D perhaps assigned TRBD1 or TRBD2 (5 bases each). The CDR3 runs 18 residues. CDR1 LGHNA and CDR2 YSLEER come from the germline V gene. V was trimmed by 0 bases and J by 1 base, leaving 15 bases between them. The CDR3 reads CASSQDSPAGRNTGELFF. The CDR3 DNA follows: TGCGCCAGCAGCCAAGATTCCCCGGCAGGGAGGAACACCGGGGAGCTGTTTTTT.

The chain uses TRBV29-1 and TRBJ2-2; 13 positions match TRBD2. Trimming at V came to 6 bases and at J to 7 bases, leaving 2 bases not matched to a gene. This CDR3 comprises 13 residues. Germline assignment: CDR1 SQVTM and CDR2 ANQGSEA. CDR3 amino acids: CSVGTSGDGELFF. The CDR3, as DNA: TGCAGCGTGGGGACTAGCGGGGACGGGGAGCTGTTTTTT.

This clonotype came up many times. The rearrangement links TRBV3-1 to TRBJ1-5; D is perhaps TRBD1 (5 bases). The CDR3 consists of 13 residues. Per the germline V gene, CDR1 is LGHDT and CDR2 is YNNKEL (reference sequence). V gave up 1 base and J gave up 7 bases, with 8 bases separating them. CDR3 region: CASSQGQGQPQHF. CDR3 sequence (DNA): TGTGCCAGCAGCCAAGGTCAGGGCCAGCCCCAGCATTTT.